A selection of T cell receptor beta chains follows, all from one sample in a study of blood T cell repertoires in COVID-19. The protocol was immunoSEQ multiplex PCR, while the TCRdb copy is restricted to in-frame clones and leaves out a portion. In the table there are fewer than 200,000 clones, approximately 82% of which are singletons. The sequenced material came from PBMCs or T cells enriched from blood (not recorded which). These receptors all stem from a man in his fifties who had recovered from COVID-19. Both conserved end residues are part of each CDR3. Fields, in order: V gene, clone size, D gene, J gene, CDR3 protein, CDR3 DNA. The D gene is left open where the match is weak. For some rows the clone size is stated as once, few or many, or as a class when expanded; others skip it.

TRBV5-1,-,-,TRBJ2-7,CASSLVSGISYEQYF,TGCGCCAGCAGCTTGGTGTCGGGTATCTCCTACGAGCAGTACTTC
TRBV19,once,TRBD2,TRBJ2-3,CASSIRETSGGLTDTQYF,TGTGCCAGTAGTATAAGAGAGACTAGCGGGGGGCTCACAGATACGCAGTATTTT
TRBV29-1,-,TRBD2,TRBJ2-1,CSVRTGGAREQFF,TGCAGCGTTAGAACGGGGGGGGCCCGCGAGCAGTTCTTC
TRBV19,once,TRBD2,TRBJ2-1,CASIPGGSGGNNEQFF,TGTGCCAGTATCCCTGGGGGGAGCGGGGGAAACAATGAGCAGTTCTTC
TRBV5-1,once,TRBD1,TRBJ1-3,CASSLVPGQLSGNTIYF,TGCGCCAGCAGCTTGGTCCCGGGACAGCTCTCTGGAAACACCATATATTTT
TRBV28,-,-,TRBJ1-2,CASSFGNYGYTF,TGTGCCAGCAGTTTCGGTAACTATGGCTACACCTTC
TRBV3-1/TRBV3-2,-,-,TRBJ1-4,CASSQANRDEKLFF,TGTGCCAGCAGCCAAGCGAACAGAGATGAAAAACTGTTTTTT
TRBV7-2,-,-,TRBJ2-5,CASSTADYQKTQYF,TGTGCCAGCAGCACAGCGGACTACCAGAAGACCCAGTACTTC
TRBV2,few,TRBD1,TRBJ2-2,CAATGTGATGELFF,TGTGCCGCAACCGGGACAGGCGCCACCGGGGAGCTGTTTTTT
TRBV3-1/TRBV3-2,once,-,TRBJ2-3,CASSQTGTSTDTQYF,TGTGCCAGCAGCCAGACAGGGACTAGCACAGATACGCAGTATTTT
TRBV2,many,TRBD1,TRBJ2-3,CASSEDPQGASTDTQYF,TGTGCCAGCAGTGAAGACCCGCAGGGGGCATCCACAGATACGCAGTATTTT
TRBV19,-,TRBD1,TRBJ1-2,CAIETGRTGDYGYTF,TGTGCCATTGAAACGGGGCGGACAGGGGACTATGGCTACACCTTC
TRBV18,-,-,TRBJ1-1,CASSASGAGTEAFF,TGTGCCAGCTCTGCGTCAGGGGCGGGTACTGAAGCTTTCTTT
TRBV28,-,-,TRBJ1-5,CAAYISGQPQHF,TGTGCCGCCTACATTTCAGGTCAGCCCCAGCATTTT
TRBV10-1,few,TRBD1,TRBJ1-2,CASSGQGYGYTF,TGCGCCAGCAGTGGACAGGGTTATGGCTACACCTTC
TRBV18,-,-,TRBJ1-3,CASSPQGSGNTIYF,TGTGCCAGCTCACCCCAGGGCTCTGGAAACACCATATATTTT
TRBV24-1,-,TRBD1,TRBJ2-2,CATRGQGATGELFF,TGTGCCACCAGGGGACAGGGGGCCACCGGGGAGCTGTTTTTT
TRBV3-1/TRBV3-2,few,TRBD1,TRBJ1-1,CASSQSGTENTEAFF,TGTGCCAGCAGCCAATCGGGGACAGAGAACACTGAAGCTTTCTTT
TRBV4-2,-,-,TRBJ2-1,CASSQGQAYNEQFF,TGTGCCAGCAGCCAAGGGCAGGCCTACAATGAGCAGTTCTTC
TRBV7-9,-,TRBD2,TRBJ2-1,CASSPWLAGDNEQFF,TGTGCCAGCAGCCCTTGGTTAGCGGGGGACAATGAGCAGTTCTTC
TRBV4-1,-,TRBD1,TRBJ2-1,CASSQDGFSGQGYNEQFF,TGCGCCAGCAGCCAAGATGGGTTTTCGGGACAGGGCTACAATGAGCAGTTCTTC
TRBV30,once,-,TRBJ1-6,CAWQGQNNSPLHF,TGTGCCTGGCAGGGCCAAAATAATTCACCCCTCCACTTT
TRBV9,-,TRBD2,TRBJ2-2,CASKRDSSTGELFF,TGTGCCAGCAAGCGGGACTCCAGCACCGGGGAGCTGTTTTTT
TRBV18,-,TRBD1,TRBJ1-3,CASSPGTGSSGNTIYF,TGTGCCAGCTCACCCGGGACAGGGAGCTCTGGAAACACCATATATTTT
TRBV2,-,-,TRBJ1-1,CASRLTGQLNTEAFF,TGTGCCAGCAGGCTCACAGGGCAGCTGAACACTGAAGCTTTCTTT
TRBV30,-,-,TRBJ1-2,CAWSPTGTPRGYGYTF,TGTGCCTGGAGTCCTACCGGGACACCGAGGGGCTATGGCTACACCTTC
TRBV11-2,-,-,TRBJ2-3,CASSLDLGTDTQYF,TGTGCCAGCAGCTTGGACTTGGGCACAGATACGCAGTATTTT
TRBV6-5,once,-,TRBJ1-2,CASRIQANYGYTF,TGTGCCAGCAGGATCCAGGCTAACTATGGCTACACCTTC